The 19 T cell receptor beta chains given below trace back to one sample, sequenced in a study of control samples from healthy donors and cancer patients. Here immunoSEQ multiplex PCR was the method, and the copy in TCRdb shows in-frame clones only, minus some. The sample has tens of thousands of clones, around 95% seen once; the top ten hold about 1.9%. The sequenced sample was blood. These receptor sequences come from a woman in her thirties in good health.

This chain uses TRBV7-2 with TRBJ2-3; the match to TRBD2 covers 9 bases. Germline V CDR1 and CDR2: SGHTA, FQGNSA. The CDR3 has 15 residues. The J segment lost 2 bases and the V segment lost 6 bases, leaving 6 bases of the junction unmatched. The CDR3 DNA follows: TGTGCCAGCAGGCTGACTAGCGGCTTCACAGATACGCAGTATTTT. Its translation: CASRLTSGFTDTQYF.

The rearrangement joins TRBV28 to TRBJ2-5; TRBD1 aligns across 9 bases. This CDR3 is built from 19 residues. CDR1 and CDR2 (germline): MDHEN, SYDVKM. Trimming took 5 bases from V and 3 from J; bases not matched to a gene: 19. The CDR3 DNA is TGTGCCAGCAGTCAAGGGACAGGGCCCTTCAGGGCTAATAAAGAGACCCAGTACTTC. It specifies CASSQGTGPFRANKETQYF.

V is TRBV6-5 and J is TRBJ2-3, with 12 bases fitting TRBD2. Germline lookup yields CDR1 MNHEY and CDR2 SVGAGI. The CDR3 runs 15 residues. The V and J ends lost 5 bases and 1 base, in that order; junction bases with no gene match: 1. The CDR3 coding sequence is TGTGCCAGCAGTCGACTAGCGGGGGGCACAGATACGCAGTATTTT. This gives the protein CASSRLAGGTDTQYF.

A remark on this clone: At one boundary the junction diverges from the germline segment, which might be a read error. The genes are TRBV12-5 and TRBJ1-3; maybe TRBD1 (6 bases). Germline V gene data show CDR1 as LGHNT and CDR2 as FRNRAP. This CDR3 region has 15 residues. CDR3 sequence (DNA): TGTGCTAGTGGTTTTGCAGGGGCGCGTGGAAACACCGTATATTTT. The encoded protein is CASGFAGARGNTVYF. Full variable domain (rest looked up from reference TRBV12-5 and TRBJ1-3): DARVTQTPRHKVTEMGQEVTMRCQPILGHNTVFWYRQTMMQGLELLAYFRNRAPLDDSGMPKDRFSAEMPDATLATLKIQPSEPRDSAVYFCASGFAGARGNTVYFGEGSWLTVV.

The chain employs TRBV11-2 and TRBJ2-1; D is ambiguous. From germline, CDR1 is SGHAT and CDR2 FQNNGV. With 0 bases removed from V and 10 bases from J, the gap between germline ends came to 10 bases. The CDR3 is 13 residues long. The CDR3 protein is CASSLDQTVEQFF. CDR3 nucleotide sequence: TGTGCCAGCAGCTTAGATCAAACTGTCGAGCAGTTCTTC.

The rearrangement links TRBV6-6 to TRBJ1-3, with 7 bases matching TRBD1. CDR1 is MNHNY and CDR2 is SVGAGI in the germline V gene (reference sequence). With 6 bases clipped from V and 7 bases from J, the junction kept 6 bases outside the gene matches. This CDR3 comprises 13 residues. The chain's CDR3 is CASSSVGGNTIYF. CDR3 DNA sequence: TGTGCCAGCAGCTCGGTAGGGGGCAACACCATATATTTT.

The genes are TRBV7-9 and TRBJ2-7, with D maybe TRBD1 (6 bases). Trimming shortened V by 5 bases and J by 0 bases, and 14 bases separated the two germline ends. The CDR3 sequence is 15 residues long. CDR1 is SEHNR, CDR2 FQNEAQ, per germline (reference sequence). The CDR3, as DNA: TGTGCCAGCAGCGACGGACAGCAACCCTCCTACGAGCAGTACTTC. This encodes CASSDGQQPSYEQYF. The full variable domain, with the rest looked up from reference TRBV7-9 and TRBJ2-7, is DTGVSQNPRHKITKRGQNVTFRCDPISEHNRLYWYRQTLGQGPEFLTYFQNEAQLEKSRLLSDRFSAERPKGSFSTLEIQRTEQGDSAMYLCASSDGQQPSYEQYFGPGTRLTVT.

The rearrangement joins TRBV11-1 to TRBJ2-5; TRBD2 matches at 7 bases. Germline V gives CDR1 SGHAT, CDR2 FQDESV (reference sequence). V lost 1 base to trimming and J lost 3 bases; unmatched junction nucleotides: 5. The CDR3 has 15 residues. In DNA, the CDR3 is TGTGCCAGCAGCTTAGGTGTGGGAGGGAAAGAGACCCAGTACTTC. It is translated as CASSLGVGGKETQYF.

This clone was counted a single time. The gene calls are TRBV24-1 and TRBJ1-3, with no clear D. Germline assignment: CDR1 KGHDR and CDR2 SFDVKD. Trimming cost V 10 bases and J 0 bases, with 12 bases left between them. The CDR3 has 14 amino acids. In DNA form, the CDR3 reads TGTGCCACGCTCCTTGGTGGCTCTGGAAACACCATATATTTT. Encoded protein: CATLLGGSGNTIYF.

The chain is built from TRBV19 and TRBJ1-1, with TRBD1 matching over 7 bases. The V gene's germline CDR1 is LNHDA and CDR2 SQIVND (reference sequence). The CDR3 sequence is 17 residues long. With 4 bases clipped from V and 1 base from J, the junction kept 12 bases outside the gene matches. This CDR3 is CASSTSPTGRWNTEAFF. CDR3 in DNA: TGTGCCAGTAGTACATCCCCGACAGGGCGGTGGAACACTGAAGCTTTCTTT.

The chain recombines TRBV18 with TRBJ1-1, with TRBD1 identical over 10 bases. This CDR3 is 16 amino acids long. J gave up 4 bases and V 3 bases, and 8 bases lay outside the gene matches. Germline V gives CDR1 KGHSH, CDR2 LQKENI. In nucleotides, the CDR3 is TGTGCCAGCTCACCGATTAGACAGGGGGCGGCCACTGAAGCTTTCTTT. Its protein is CASSPIRQGAATEAFF.

The chain links TRBV10-3 to TRBJ2-2; 7 nucleotides align to TRBD2. Germline V gene data show CDR1 as ENHRY and CDR2 as SYGVKD. The ends lost 4 bases at V and 5 bases at J; junction bases unmatched: 4. This CDR3 spans 14 amino acids. The CDR3 DNA reads as TGTGCCATCAGTGGGACTAGTGGGACCGGGGAGCTGTTTTTT. Protein product: CAISGTSGTGELFF.

This clone was recorded once. V gene TRBV29-1 combines with J gene TRBJ2-2; D unresolved. CDR1 and CDR2 (germline): SQVTM, ANQGSEA. This CDR3 contains 13 residues. Trimming took 0 bases from V and 4 from J, leaving 6 bases between them. This CDR3 is CSVEDGRTGELFF. Here the CDR3 DNA reads TGCAGCGTTGAAGACGGACGCACCGGGGAGCTGTTTTTT.

This rearrangement joins TRBV5-1 to TRBJ1-4; D is undetermined. Trimming left V 5 bases short and J 2 bases short, with 13 bases between. CDR1 and CDR2 from the germline V gene are SGHRS and YFSETQ. The CDR3 has 15 amino acids. In DNA, the CDR3 is TGCGCCAGCAGGGGGAATTCGCAGACTAATGAAAAACTGTTTTTT. Protein: CASRGNSQTNEKLFF. Drawing the rest from reference TRBV5-1 and TRBJ1-4, the complete variable domain is KAGVTQTPRYLIKTRGQQVTLSCSPISGHRSVSWYQQTPGQGLQFLFEYFSETQRNKGNFPGRFSGRQFSNSRSEMNVSTLELGDSALYLCASRGNSQTNEKLFFGSGTQLSVL.

The V gene is TRBV28, the J gene TRBJ2-5, with 13 bases matching TRBD2. This CDR3 region has 18 residues. Germline loops: CDR1 MDHEN, CDR2 SYDVKM. The V gene end was trimmed by 3 bases and the J gene end by 2 bases; junction bases not matched to a gene: 9. This chain's CDR3 is CASSLVTGTSGMQETQYF. DNA for the CDR3: TGTGCCAGCAGTTTGGTGACAGGGACTAGCGGGATGCAAGAGACCCAGTACTTC. Drawing the rest from reference TRBV28 and TRBJ2-5, the complete variable domain is DVKVTQSSRYLVKRTGEKVFLECVQDMDHENMFWYRQDPGLGLRLIYFSYDVKMKEKGDIPEGYSVSREKKERFSLILESASTNQTSMYLCASSLVTGTSGMQETQYFGPGTRLLVL.

The CDR3 sequence is CASSFGDREETQYF. The CDR3 nucleotides read TGCGCCAGCAGCTTCGGGGACAGGGAAGAGACCCAGTACTTC. The chain employs TRBV5-1 and TRBJ2-5, with 9 bases aligning to TRBD1. The germline gives CDR1 SGHRS, CDR2 YFSETQ. The CDR3 is 14 residues long. Germline trimming cut 2 bases from V and 3 bases from J; bases unmatched to any gene: 2.

The count of this clone is one. As DNA, the CDR3 is TGTGCCAGTAGTCTTTCTGGAGGGGGAGAGGAGCTGTTTTTT. It yields the protein CASSLSGGGEELFF. The rearrangement joins TRBV19 to TRBJ2-2; D may match TRBD1 or TRBD2 (6 bases each). CDR1 and CDR2 (germline): LNHDA, SQIVND (reference sequence). The CDR3 extends over 14 amino acids. V was cut by 5 bases and J by 10 bases, with 17 bases left in between.

The genes are TRBV5-1 and TRBJ2-6; 14 bases fit TRBD2. With V trimmed by 1 base and J by 0 bases, 3 bases remained unmatched. Looked up from germline, CDR1 is SGHRS and CDR2 is YFSETQ. The CDR3 is made up of 19 amino acids. CDR3: CASSLFGTSGSSGANVLTF. CDR3 nucleotide sequence: TGCGCCAGCAGCTTGTTCGGGACTAGCGGGAGCTCTGGGGCCAACGTCCTGACTTTC.

The chain couples TRBV5-1 to TRBJ2-3, with D unclear. The CDR3 is 15 amino acids. Germline values: CDR1 SGHRS, CDR2 YFSETQ. V gave up 6 bases and J gave up 2 bases, with 16 bases separating them. The CDR3 region has the DNA TGCGCCAGCAACCCGCTAACAGATGACACAGATACGCAGTATTTT. Its translation: CASNPLTDDTDTQYF.